This TCR beta chain was recorded in a study of T cells in localized non-small cell lung cancer. Whole-study results and caveats: Adjacent lung exhibited a median of about 50 among the 100 most abundant tumor clones.

In regard to this clone: Antigen specificity is unknown.

The germline gives CDR1 GTSNPN, CDR2 SVGIG (reference sequence). Trimming shortened V by 3 bases and J by 5 bases, and 22 bases separated the two germline ends. The CDR3 has 17 residues. Repertoires were generated with immunoSEQ multiplex PCR, while TCRdb's copy carries only in-frame clones and drops some. The top ten clones hold more than 9% of a sample with approximately 76,000 clones, 80% of them seen once. The source is a female donor older than 55 with stage I lung adenocarcinoma. The J gene is TRBJ2-2, the V gene TRBV30; maybe TRBD1 (8 bases). Here the sequenced sample was peripheral blood, taken before any cancer treatment. The CDR3 region has the DNA TGTGCCTGGAGGGGTAAGGGAGCGGGACAGGAGACCGGGGAGCTGTTTTTT. Its translation is CAWRGKGAGQETGELFF.